The 18 T cell receptor beta chains below were found in one sample sequenced in a study of blood T cell repertoires in COVID-19. TCRdb keeps only in-frame clones here, not all; method: immunoSEQ multiplex PCR. The sample records fewer than 500,000 clones, around 90% being singletons. Material for sequencing was PBMCs or T cells enriched from blood (not recorded which). These receptor sequences come from a woman aged 18-35 years with acute COVID-19.

The V and J genes are TRBV3-1 (or the pseudogene TRBV3-2) and TRBJ1-1, with a tentative D call TRBD1 (5 bases). This CDR3 has 15 amino acids. V dropped 3 bases and J dropped 6 bases, with 17 bases sitting between them. Germline V lookup: CDR1 LGHDT, CDR2 YNNKEL (reference sequence). CDR3 amino acids: CASSQGKGMDAEAFF. CDR3 nucleotides: TGTGCCAGCAGCCAGGGGAAGGGGATGGACGCTGAAGCTTTCTTT.

The chain couples TRBV30 to TRBJ2-3; weak D call: TRBD2 (7 bases). The CDR3 consists of 15 residues. The ends were cut back, 8 bases at V and 3 bases at J, with 21 bases in the middle. Germline values: CDR1 GTSNPN, CDR2 SVGIG (reference sequence). The CDR3 spells CALEGGGSTTDTQYF. The CDR3 nucleotides are TGTGCCCTGGAGGGGGGCGGGAGTACGACAGATACGCAGTATTTT.

The rearrangement uses TRBV27 and TRBJ2-2, with D possibly being TRBD1 (6 bases). The CDR3 loop spans 16 amino acids. Trimming took 5 bases from V and 7 from J, leaving 20 bases between them. The V gene's germline CDR1 is MNHEY and CDR2 SMNVEV (reference sequence). The CDR3: CASSVQVGGAGGELFF. CDR3 DNA sequence: TGTGCCAGCAGTGTACAGGTTGGGGGCGCGGGCGGGGAGCTGTTTTTT.

A single count supports this clone. The genes are TRBV7-9 and TRBJ2-2; D perhaps matches TRBD2 (6 bases). V lost 0 bases, J lost 4 bases, and 12 bases lay in between. This CDR3 has 16 amino acids. Germline V gene lookup returns CDR1 SEHNR and CDR2 FQNEAQ (reference sequence). DNA of the CDR3: TGTGCCAGCAGCTTAGCGGAGGGAGGACCCACCGGGGAGCTGTTTTTT. This codes for CASSLAEGGPTGELFF.

The chain joins TRBV6-5 to TRBJ1-4; D is ambiguous. V was shortened by 2 bases and J by 5 bases, with 6 bases between the two germline ends. This CDR3 is 13 amino acids long. Germline V gene data show CDR1 as MNHEY and CDR2 as SVGAGI. CDR3 sequence reads: CASSYRKNEKLFF. The CDR3 region has the DNA TGTGCCAGCAGTTACCGTAAAAATGAAAAACTGTTTTTT.

The chain uses TRBV25-1 and TRBJ1-1; 7 positions agree with TRBD1. The V gene's germline CDR1 is MGHDK and CDR2 SYGVNS. V dropped 5 bases and J dropped 0; count of bases not matched to a gene: 3. The CDR3 length is 14 residues. CDR3 amino acids: CASSYRGLNTEAFF. CDR3 DNA: TGTGCCAGCAGTTACAGGGGACTGAACACTGAAGCTTTCTTT.

This sequence joins TRBV28 and TRBJ2-3; D may be TRBD2 (6 bases). Trimming took off 5 bases at V and 5 bases at J, with 11 bases between the two ends. The CDR3 contains 13 residues. Germline CDR1 and CDR2: MDHEN and SYDVKM. CDR3 sequence (DNA): TGTGCCAGCAGTAGGACCGGGGGAGATACGCAGTATTTT. Amino acids: CASSRTGGDTQYF.

The chain carries TRBV6-4 and TRBJ2-3; TRBD1 matches at 8 bases. Trimming took 8 bases from V and 5 from J; bases not matched to a gene: 6. Germline lookup yields CDR1 MRHNA and CDR2 SNTAGT. CDR3 length: 13 amino acids. CDR3 loop: CASSRGRGDTQYF. The CDR3 bases are TGTGCCAGCTCCAGGGGGCGGGGAGATACGCAGTATTTT.

The CDR3 loop reads CASSPAGYSYEQYF. CDR3 nucleotides: TGTGCCAGCAGTCCAGCGGGGTACTCCTACGAGCAGTACTTC. V usage is TRBV28 and J usage is TRBJ2-7; 7 nucleotides match TRBD2. Per germline, CDR1 MDHEN and CDR2 SYDVKM. This CDR3 contains 14 residues. V lost 5 bases and J lost 0; bases outside the gene matches: 4.

The J gene is TRBJ1-2, the V gene TRBV19; a possible D gene is TRBD1 (5 bases). Trimming took off 6 bases at V and 4 bases at J, with 21 bases between the two ends. Per the germline V gene, CDR1 is LNHDA and CDR2 is SQIVND (reference sequence). This CDR3 comprises 16 residues. In DNA, the CDR3 is TGTGCCAGTAGCCCTACTCAAATCAGGGTCAGCTATGGCTACACCTTC. This sequence encodes CASSPTQIRVSYGYTF.

The rearrangement joins TRBV11-2 to TRBJ1-5; 9 bases fit TRBD1. With 5 bases clipped from V and 7 bases from J, the junction kept 3 bases outside the gene matches. The CDR3 covers 13 residues. Per germline, CDR1 SGHAT and CDR2 FQNNGV. Written as DNA, the CDR3 is TGTGCCAGCAGCACAGGGGGCGGGCAGCCCCAGCATTTT. Translation gives CASSTGGGQPQHF.

This chain joins TRBV6-4 and TRBJ2-3, with D uncertain. The V gene lost 4 bases and the J gene lost 1 base, with 15 bases spanning the gap. Germline loops: CDR1 MRHNA, CDR2 SNTAGT. The CDR3 runs 16 residues. The CDR3 DNA reads as TGTGCCAGCAGTGTGTCCGCTATGTTTGGCACAGATACGCAGTATTTT. As protein: CASSVSAMFGTDTQYF.

V usage is TRBV4-1 and J usage is TRBJ2-7; TRBD1 aligns across 7 bases. The length of the CDR3 is 14 residues. From germline, CDR1 is MGHRA and CDR2 YSYEKL. The V and J ends lost 2 bases and 2 bases, in that order; junction bases with no gene match: 3. The CDR3 is CASSQQQGTYEQYF. The CDR3 nucleotides are TGCGCCAGCAGCCAACAACAGGGGACCTACGAGCAGTACTTC.

This clone was detected a few times. This chain connects TRBV6-5 to TRBJ2-3; 8 nucleotides align to TRBD1. The CDR3 sequence is 14 residues long. Per the germline V gene, CDR1 is MNHEY and CDR2 is SVGAGI. J gave up 1 base and V 6 bases, and 3 bases lay outside the gene matches. The CDR3 DNA reads as TGTGCCAGCAGCGCGGACAGGGGCACAGATACGCAGTATTTT. As protein: CASSADRGTDTQYF.

The rearrangement joins TRBV11-2 to TRBJ2-5; unclear D gene. The CDR3 is 17 amino acids. Trimming took 1 base from V and 4 from J, leaving 19 bases between them. In germline, CDR1 is SGHAT, CDR2 FQNNGV. Here the CDR3 DNA reads TGTGCCAGCAGCTTAGTCGCTCGGTCGGAGCTTTCAGAGACCCAGTACTTC. It codes for CASSLVARSELSETQYF.

The CDR3 loop reads CASSFSGSRREQFF. The CDR3, as DNA: TGTGCCAGCAGTTTTAGCGGGAGTCGCCGGGAGCAGTTCTTC. The V and J genes are TRBV28 and TRBJ2-1; 9 positions match TRBD2. Germline V gene data show CDR1 as MDHEN and CDR2 as SYDVKM. The CDR3 runs to 14 residues. V trimming: 3 bases; J trimming: 10 bases; junction bases outside the gene matches: 7.

CDR3: CASRGPGLAGNEQYF. CDR3 in DNA: TGTGCCAGCAGAGGGCCGGGACTAGCGGGGAACGAGCAGTACTTC. This chain connects TRBV5-4 to TRBJ2-7, with TRBD2 identical over 13 bases. The trim removed 5 bases at V and 5 bases at J, leaving 7 bases unmatched. This CDR3 is built from 15 residues. The germline CDR1 and CDR2 sequences are SGHNT and YYREEE (reference sequence). Supplemented by reference TRBV5-4 and TRBJ2-7, the full variable domain reads ETGVTQSPTHLIKTRGQQVTLRCSSQSGHNTVSWYQQALGQGPQFIFQYYREEENGRGNFPPRFSGLQFPNYSSELNVNALELDDSALYLCASRGPGLAGNEQYFGPGTRLTVT.

The V and J genes are TRBV7-8 and TRBJ2-5; TRBD1 matches at 11 bases. The CDR3 spans 17 residues. V was pared by 4 bases and J by 4 bases, with 11 bases of the junction left unmatched. The germline CDR1 and CDR2 sequences are SGHVS and FQNEAQ. The CDR3 DNA reads TGTGCCAGCAGCTACCGGGACAGGGGGTTAGTTGGAGAGACCCAGTACTTC. Translating gives CASSYRDRGLVGETQYF.